This entry lists 21 T cell receptor beta chains sequenced from one sample in a study of identical twins. TCRdb re-derived calls from the 5' RACE reads in MiXCR, one entry per CDR3 protein. The sample comprises hundreds of thousands of distinct CDR3 sequences, 12% of which are singletons, and 1.5% to 2% rests with the top ten. These records were also assigned to another study, of yellow fever vaccine responses in identical twins.

The sample taken for sequencing was PBMCs. These receptors came from a woman between 18 and 29 years old in good health.

The rearrangement joins TRBV10-3 to TRBJ2-3, with 8 bases identical to TRBD2. The CDR3 has 15 amino acids. CDR1 is ENHRY, CDR2 SYGVKD, per germline. The trim removed 3 bases at V and 2 bases at J, leaving 4 bases unmatched. The CDR3 region has the DNA TGTGCCATCAGTGAAATAGCGGGGTCCACAGATACGCAGTATTTT. Its translation is CAISEIAGSTDTQYF.

This clonotype came up a few times. Since a much larger clone is just one base distant, this may be a read error. This rearrangement joins TRBV9 to TRBJ2-7, with 11 bases matching TRBD2. Germline values: CDR1 SGDLS, CDR2 YYNGEE. The J segment lost 6 bases and the V segment lost 4 bases, leaving 6 bases of the junction unmatched. CDR3 length: 14 amino acids. As DNA, the CDR3 is TGTGCCAGCAGCCCGGGACTAGCGGTCTTCGAGCAGTACTTC. Translated, it gives CASSPGLAVFEQYF.

The rearrangement joins TRBV11-3 to TRBJ2-2; 14 nucleotides agree with TRBD2. Looked up from germline, CDR1 is SGHNT and CDR2 is YENEEA. This CDR3 has 17 residues. With V trimmed by 7 bases and J by 3 bases, 7 bases remained unmatched. For the CDR3, the DNA is TGTGCCAGCACCCCGGGACTAGCGGGAGTTGACACCGGGGAGCTGTTTTTT. Translation: CASTPGLAGVDTGELFF.

At least ten counts were recorded for this clonotype. The CDR3 reads CASSQDWTVNTEAFF. The DNA of the CDR3 is TGTGCCAGCAGCCAAGATTGGACGGTGAACACTGAAGCTTTCTTT. The gene calls are TRBV4-2 and TRBJ1-1; no clear D gene. V was trimmed by 0 bases and J by 0 bases, leaving 8 bases between them. From germline, CDR1 is LGHNA and CDR2 YNFKEQ. This CDR3 spans 15 amino acids.

This sequence joins TRBV2 and TRBJ1-1, with D maybe TRBD1 (6 bases). V was pared by 6 bases and J by 6 bases, with 11 bases between. Germline V CDR1 and CDR2: SNHLY, FYNNEI. The CDR3 consists of 12 residues. The chain's CDR3 is CASRLEGAEAFF. The CDR3 bases are TGTGCCAGCAGGCTTGAGGGGGCTGAAGCTTTCTTT.

This clonotype was observed at least ten times. This chain uses TRBV3-1 with TRBJ2-7, with D tentatively TRBD2 (6 bases). Germline CDR1 and CDR2: LGHDT and YNNKEL (reference sequence). Trimming removed 4 bases at V and 0 bases at J, with 7 bases between. This CDR3 contains 13 residues. The CDR3 loop is CASSPRDSYEQYV. DNA for the CDR3: TGTGCCAGCAGCCCGCGGGACTCCTACGAGCAGTACGTC.

In the case of this clonotype: Mismatch with germline at one junction end may stem from a read error. J is TRBJ2-5 and V is TRBV15; D is possibly TRBD2 (5 bases). Germline loops: CDR1 LNHNV, CDR2 YYDKDF (reference sequence). The CDR3 spans 16 residues. The DNA of the CDR3 is TGTGCCACCAGCGGCCCCCGGGAATGGACCCAACAGACCCAGTACTTC. Protein sequence: CATSGPREWTQQTQYF.

This chain joins TRBV9 and TRBJ2-1; TRBD1 might be the D (6 bases). The CDR3 extends over 15 amino acids. Germline V CDR1 and CDR2: SGDLS, YYNGEE. Trimming shortened V by 1 base and J by 6 bases, and 14 bases separated the two germline ends. CDR3 coding DNA: TGTGCCAGCAGCGTAAGGGCTTTGGGGGCCAATGAGCAGTTCTTC. It yields the protein CASSVRALGANEQFF.

This clonotype was detected only a few times. The chain combines TRBV19 with TRBJ2-1; 7 nucleotides match TRBD2. This CDR3 has 15 residues. Germline CDR1 is LNHDA and CDR2 is SQIVND (reference sequence). Trimming at V came to 6 bases and at J to 0 bases, leaving 5 bases not matched to a gene. CDR3 residues: CASRRAGSSYNEQFF. The DNA of the CDR3 is TGTGCCAGTAGACGAGCGGGGAGCTCCTACAATGAGCAGTTCTTC.

This clonotype was counted at least ten times. The genes are TRBV29-1 and TRBJ1-1; no clear D gene. Germline V gives CDR1 SQVTM, CDR2 ANQGSEA. The germline V and J ends were trimmed by 0 bases and 0 bases, with 5 bases remaining between them. The CDR3 contains 13 residues. The CDR3 region has the DNA TGCAGCGTTGAAGAGGGTGTGAACACTGAAGCTTTCTTT. This sequence encodes CSVEEGVNTEAFF.

V and J are TRBV29-1 and TRBJ1-1; D gene ambiguous. There are 12 residues in the CDR3. Germline V gene data show CDR1 as SQVTM and CDR2 as ANQGSEA. Trimming stripped 7 bases from V and 6 bases from J, with 15 bases between. Written as DNA, the CDR3 is TGCAGCGGGGTTCGGGGAGGCGCTGAAGCTTTCTTT. The encoded protein is CSGVRGGAEAFF.

This chain connects TRBV20-1 to TRBJ2-7; D might be TRBD2 (6 bases). CDR3 length: 12 residues. V was cut by 3 bases and J by 4 bases, with 10 bases left in between. Germline CDR1 reads DFQATT; CDR2 reads SNEGSKA (reference sequence). In DNA, the CDR3 is TGCAGTGCTAGCGGGAGTGTGTACGAGCAGTACTTC. Translating it yields CSASGSVYEQYF.

V is TRBV25-1 and J is TRBJ2-5; D tentatively reads TRBD1 or TRBD2 (5 bases each). CDR3 length: 14 amino acids. Germline V gene sequence: CDR1 MGHDK, CDR2 SYGVNS. The V gene lost 7 bases and the J gene lost 4 bases, with 16 bases spanning the gap. The CDR3, as DNA: TGTGCCAGCACAGGGAGCTTGGATGGAGAGACCCAGTACTTC. Translation: CASTGSLDGETQYF.

The chain couples TRBV24-1 to TRBJ2-2; perhaps TRBD1 as D (5 bases). This CDR3 region has 16 residues. Germline V gives CDR1 KGHDR, CDR2 SFDVKD. V dropped 2 bases and J dropped 0 bases, with 9 bases sitting between them. The CDR3 DNA reads TGTGCCACCAGTGATTATAGGACACCGAACACCGGGGAGCTGTTTTTT. Its protein is CATSDYRTPNTGELFF.

This clonotype was picked up a small number of times. This rearrangement joins TRBV7-9 to TRBJ2-5; 10 nucleotides agree with TRBD2. J gave up 5 bases and V 5 bases, and 8 bases lay outside the gene matches. CDR1 is SEHNR, CDR2 FQNEAQ, per germline (reference sequence). The CDR3 totals 15 residues. This CDR3 is CASSTLAGDFETQYF. DNA for the CDR3: TGTGCCAGCAGCACCCTAGCGGGGGACTTTGAGACCCAGTACTTC.

This clonotype was recorded a few times. The chain uses TRBV28 and TRBJ1-3; D might be TRBD1 (6 bases). Germline V gene sequence: CDR1 MDHEN, CDR2 SYDVKM. This CDR3 has 14 amino acids. With 8 bases removed from V and 5 bases from J, the gap between germline ends came to 16 bases. The DNA of the CDR3 is TGTGCCAGCTATCTCCAGGGGAGGAGAAACACCATATATTTT. Its protein product is CASYLQGRRNTIYF. Looking up the rest from reference TRBV28 and TRBJ1-3 gives the full variable domain: DVKVTQSSRYLVKRTGEKVFLECVQDMDHENMFWYRQDPGLGLRLIYFSYDVKMKEKGDIPEGYSVSREKKERFSLILESASTNQTSMYLCASYLQGRRNTIYFGEGSWLTVV.

The table lists this clonotype with many counts. The CDR3 region is CASSSDRDLAFF. The CDR3 DNA follows: TGTGCCAGCAGCTCGGATAGGGATTTAGCTTTCTTT. The chain employs TRBV7-9 and TRBJ1-1; D is undetermined. This CDR3 has 12 residues. CDR1 and CDR2 (germline): SEHNR, FQNEAQ (reference sequence). V lost 4 bases to trimming and J lost 10 bases, with 13 bases between them.

The rearrangement uses TRBV10-3 and TRBJ1-4; tentative D call: TRBD1 (5 bases). Per the germline V gene, CDR1 is ENHRY and CDR2 is SYGVKD. With 4 bases removed from V and 7 bases from J, the gap between germline ends came to 16 bases. The CDR3 is made up of 15 amino acids. The CDR3 coding sequence is TGTGCCATCAGTGCTCAGCAGGGTGTAGGTGAAAAACTGTTTTTT. Protein sequence: CAISAQQGVGEKLFF.

The genes are TRBV15 and TRBJ2-3, with 8 nucleotides matching TRBD2. With 1 base clipped from V and 3 bases from J, the junction kept 12 bases outside the gene matches. The CDR3 length is 18 residues. In germline, CDR1 is LNHNV, CDR2 YYDKDF (reference sequence). The CDR3 loop is CATSRGRLAGGGTDTQYF. CDR3 nucleotides: TGTGCCACCAGCAGAGGGAGGCTGGCGGGGGGAGGAACAGATACGCAGTATTTT.

The chain is built from TRBV5-5 and TRBJ2-3; D is perhaps TRBD1 (5 bases). The CDR3 runs 13 residues. V was shortened by 6 bases and J by 3 bases, with 11 bases between the two germline ends. Germline lookup yields CDR1 SGHKS and CDR2 YYEKEE (reference sequence). CDR3 in DNA: TGTGCCAGCACCCATCAGGGTACAGATACGCAGTATTTT. As protein: CASTHQGTDTQYF.

This clonotype has only a few counts. The rearrangement uses TRBV18 and TRBJ2-1; D is perhaps TRBD1 (6 bases). Germline loops: CDR1 KGHSH, CDR2 LQKENI. The V gene lost 0 bases and the J gene lost 8 bases, with 8 bases spanning the gap. This CDR3 comprises 13 residues. CDR3: CASSPPYRDEQFF. CDR3 nucleotides: TGTGCCAGCTCACCACCCTACAGGGATGAGCAGTTCTTC.